The 29 T cell receptor beta chains presented below share a single source sample, sequenced in a study of OX40 agonist ivuxolimab in advanced cancers. The data were produced by immunoSEQ multiplex PCR, yet TCRdb's version contains in-frame clones alone and is incomplete. This sample has more than 95,000 clones, with over 85% found just once. The starting material was CD4+ or CD8+ T cells sorted from blood, obtained in a trial of the OX40 agonist ivuxolimab. The receptors come from an adult with an advanced solid tumor such as melanoma, head and neck, liver or kidney cancer.

The chain couples TRBV5-4 to TRBJ2-3; 11 bases are shared with TRBD2. V was pared by 2 bases and J by 5 bases, with 4 bases of the junction left unmatched. The germline V gene has CDR1 SGHNT and CDR2 YYREEE (reference sequence). CDR3 length: 15 amino acids. DNA of the CDR3: TGTGCCAGCAGCTTCCTAGCGGGGGGTGGAGATACGCAGTATTTT. Translation gives CASSFLAGGGDTQYF. The variable domain in full, completed from reference TRBV5-4 and TRBJ2-3, reads ETGVTQSPTHLIKTRGQQVTLRCSSQSGHNTVSWYQQALGQGPQFIFQYYREEENGRGNFPPRFSGLQFPNYSSELNVNALELDDSALYLCASSFLAGGGDTQYFGPGTRLTVL.

The chain links TRBV28 to TRBJ1-2; D is ambiguous. CDR1 MDHEN and CDR2 SYDVKM come from the germline V gene. V lost 3 bases to trimming and J lost 4 bases, with 9 bases between them. The CDR3 loop spans 13 amino acids. DNA of the CDR3: TGTGCCAGCAGTTTCGACAAGGCCTATGGCTACACCTTC. Its translation: CASSFDKAYGYTF.

The V and J genes are TRBV28 and TRBJ2-7, with unresolved D. V dropped 5 bases and J dropped 7 bases, with 12 bases sitting between them. This CDR3 region has 12 residues. Per germline, CDR1 MDHEN and CDR2 SYDVKM. The CDR3 DNA follows: TGTGCCAGCAGTCCCCCGGGCTGGGAGCAGTACTTC. Amino acids: CASSPPGWEQYF.

The chain employs TRBV29-1 and TRBJ1-6; 10 nucleotides match TRBD1. The germline gives CDR1 SQVTM, CDR2 ANQGSEA. This CDR3 comprises 13 residues. Written as DNA, the CDR3 is TGCAGTGCCGGGACAGGGGTTGGATCACCCCTCCACTTT. This encodes CSAGTGVGSPLHF.

The chain combines TRBV7-9 with TRBJ1-4; possible D gene TRBD1, 6 bases. Germline V gives CDR1 SEHNR, CDR2 FQNEAQ (reference sequence). The CDR3 consists of 15 residues. Between the trimmed V and J ends, which lost 1 base and 3 bases, there was a span of 9 bases. The CDR3 region is CASSLDGGPNEKLFF. DNA for the CDR3: TGTGCCAGCAGCTTAGATGGGGGCCCTAATGAAAAACTGTTTTTT.

The J gene is TRBJ2-3, the V gene TRBV11-3; D uncertain. Trimming pared 2 bases from V and 12 bases from J, leaving 18 bases between. Germline CDR1 reads SGHNT; CDR2 reads YENEEA. The CDR3 is 14 residues long. The CDR3 bases are TGTGCCAGCAGCTTAAACACCCTTGGGGATAAACAGTATTTT. Translation: CASSLNTLGDKQYF. Variable domain in full (rest from reference TRBV11-3 and TRBJ2-3): EAGVVQSPRYKIIEKKQPVAFWCNPISGHNTLYWYLQNLGQGPELLIRYENEEAVDDSQLPKDRFSAERLKGVDSTLKIQPAELGDSAVYLCASSLNTLGDKQYFGPGTRLTVL.

This chain links TRBV5-5 with TRBJ1-5, with 8 bases fitting TRBD1. V trimming: 3 bases; J trimming: 0 bases; junction bases outside the gene matches: 5. Germline V gene data show CDR1 as SGHKS and CDR2 as YYEKEE (reference sequence). This CDR3 contains 16 residues. The CDR3 protein is CASSSWTGSSNQPQHF. The DNA of the CDR3 is TGTGCCAGCAGCTCCTGGACAGGGAGTAGCAATCAGCCCCAGCATTTT.

The chain employs TRBV10-3 and TRBJ2-1, with D perhaps being TRBD1 or TRBD2 (5 bases each). Looked up from germline, CDR1 is ENHRY and CDR2 is SYGVKD. The CDR3 length is 13 residues. V was cut by 3 bases and J by 5 bases, with 8 bases left in between. The CDR3 DNA reads TGTGCCATCAGTGAAAGAGGGGACAATGAGCAGTTCTTC. This encodes CAISERGDNEQFF.

The rearrangement uses TRBV7-2 and TRBJ1-4; 7 bases line up with TRBD1. Germline V gene lookup returns CDR1 SGHTA and CDR2 FQGNSA. This CDR3 comprises 14 residues. The junction had 2 bases not matched to a gene; V was cut back by 2 bases and J by 5 bases. The CDR3: CASSLRGQNEKLFF. The CDR3 bases are TGTGCCAGCAGCTTACGGGGACAGAATGAAAAACTGTTTTTT.

The rearrangement links TRBV29-1 to TRBJ2-3; D gene unclear. The CDR3 is 14 residues long. CDR1 SQVTM and CDR2 ANQGSEA come from the germline V gene. V lost 6 bases and J 0 bases, leaving 13 bases between the germline ends. The chain's CDR3 is CSVPRTGSTDTQYF. CDR3 nucleotide sequence: TGCAGCGTCCCCCGGACCGGTAGCACAGATACGCAGTATTTT.

This chain uses TRBV7-8 with TRBJ2-1, with D uncertain. The CDR3 is 13 residues long. Between the trimmed V and J ends, which lost 3 bases and 4 bases, there was a span of 7 bases. CDR1 and CDR2 from the germline V gene are SGHVS and FQNEAQ. The CDR3 DNA sequence: TGTGCCAGCAGCTTCTCCGAGTACAATGAGCAGTTCTTC. Protein product: CASSFSEYNEQFF.

The chain recombines TRBV7-6 with TRBJ1-5; 10 bases align to TRBD1. This CDR3 is 14 amino acids long. J gave up 4 bases and V 5 bases, and 2 bases lay outside the gene matches. The germline gives CDR1 SGHVS, CDR2 FNYEAQ. The CDR3 sequence is CASSAGQGNQPQHF. Here the CDR3 DNA reads TGTGCCAGCAGCGCGGGACAGGGGAATCAGCCCCAGCATTTT.

A note on this clone: The same CDR3 is also encoded by other DNA sequences in this sample. This chain uses TRBV27 with TRBJ1-4; TRBD1 is a possible D gene (6 bases). Trimming removed 6 bases from V and 7 bases from J, with 15 bases in between. This CDR3 spans 14 amino acids. In germline, CDR1 is MNHEY, CDR2 SMNVEV (reference sequence). This CDR3 reads CASSRSGGGEKLFF. For the CDR3, the DNA is TGTGCCAGCAGCCGCTCCGGGGGCGGTGAAAAACTGTTTTTT.

This clone was seen only once. This chain connects TRBV5-6 to TRBJ2-2; 12 bases fit TRBD1. The CDR3 loop spans 14 amino acids. Losses at the gene ends were 4 bases for V and 9 bases for J; bases not matched to a gene: 4. Germline assignment: CDR1 SGHDT and CDR2 YYEEEE. Written as DNA, the CDR3 is TGTGCCAGCAGCCGGGACAGGGGGCTATGGGAGCTGTTTTTT. Translated, it gives CASSRDRGLWELFF.

The chain links TRBV12-5 to TRBJ1-2; TRBD1 aligns across 7 bases. Germline lookup yields CDR1 LGHNT and CDR2 FRNRAP. The V segment lost 2 bases and the J segment 8 bases; nucleotides outside the gene matches: 8. The CDR3 is 14 amino acids. CDR3 protein: CASGLTGAPHGYTF. The CDR3 DNA reads as TGTGCTAGTGGTTTGACAGGGGCCCCCCACGGCTACACCTTC.

The rearrangement links TRBV5-4 to TRBJ2-3; 15 nucleotides match TRBD2. The CDR3 is 18 amino acids. After removal of 2 bases from V and 2 bases from J, the junction contained 6 bases not matched to a gene. Germline loops: CDR1 SGHNT, CDR2 YYREEE (reference sequence). CDR3 region: CASSFVRTSGGATDTQYF. For the CDR3, the DNA is TGTGCCAGCAGCTTTGTTCGGACTAGCGGGGGGGCCACAGATACGCAGTATTTT.

This clone was counted a single time. The gene calls are TRBV7-2 and TRBJ1-2; tentative D call: TRBD1 (5 bases). This CDR3 is built from 14 residues. Germline assignment: CDR1 SGHTA and CDR2 FQGNSA. V lost 5 bases to trimming and J lost 7 bases, with 17 bases between them. The CDR3 DNA sequence: TGTGCCAGCAGCGGACTTCGGGTAGGGGTTGGCTACACCTTC. Amino acids: CASSGLRVGVGYTF.

This chain links TRBV6-1 with TRBJ2-3, with 12 nucleotides matching TRBD2. CDR1 and CDR2 from the germline V gene are MNHNS and SASEGT. This CDR3 is 15 amino acids long. The J segment lost 5 bases and the V segment lost 6 bases, leaving 6 bases of the junction unmatched. The CDR3 DNA reads as TGTGCCAGCAGCTTGACTAGCGGGGGCGGAGATACGCAGTATTTT. This encodes CASSLTSGGGDTQYF.

V and J are TRBV5-6 and TRBJ1-1, with D possibly being TRBD1 (5 bases). Germline CDR1 and CDR2: SGHDT and YYEEEE. Trimming shortened V by 1 base and J by 2 bases, and 9 bases separated the two germline ends. The CDR3 totals 14 residues. The CDR3 region is CASSLSGANTEAFF. CDR3 sequence (DNA): TGTGCCAGCAGCTTGTCCGGGGCTAACACTGAAGCTTTCTTT.

The chain couples TRBV6-5 to TRBJ2-1, with a weak D call TRBD1 (7 bases). V lost 8 bases and J 8 bases, leaving 19 bases between the germline ends. The CDR3 totals 14 residues. Germline V gene data show CDR1 as MNHEY and CDR2 as SVGAGI. CDR3 coding DNA: TGTGCCAGCGCTCTGGCAGGGGGGAATCATGAGCAGTTCTTC. It encodes CASALAGGNHEQFF.

The CDR3 nucleotides read TGTGCCAGCAGCTTGGTAGGGCGCGAGCAGTACTTC. Translated, it gives CASSLVGREQYF. The chain employs TRBV5-5 and TRBJ2-7, with no clear D. The CDR3 has 12 residues. The germline V and J ends were trimmed by 0 bases and 6 bases, with 7 bases remaining between them. Germline V CDR1 and CDR2: SGHKS, YYEKEE (reference sequence).

This rearrangement joins TRBV19 to TRBJ2-2; 7 bases fit TRBD1. Germline V gene lookup returns CDR1 LNHDA and CDR2 SQIVND (reference sequence). CDR3 length: 13 residues. V trimming: 4 bases; J trimming: 6 bases; junction bases outside the gene matches: 2. The CDR3 DNA reads as TGTGCCAGTAGTAATGGACAGGCCGGGGAGCTGTTTTTT. Encoded protein: CASSNGQAGELFF.

The chain has TRBV5-6 and TRBJ2-7; 12 bases align to TRBD2. The CDR3 extends over 17 amino acids. The germline CDR1 and CDR2 sequences are SGHDT and YYEEEE. J lost 0 bases, V lost 4 bases, and 8 bases had no gene match. The chain's CDR3 is CASSLLTSGSSSYEQYF. CDR3 bases: TGTGCCAGCAGCCTTCTGACTAGCGGGAGCAGCTCCTACGAGCAGTACTTC.

This chain uses TRBV9 with TRBJ2-1; 11 nucleotides agree with TRBD2. Germline loops: CDR1 SGDLS, CDR2 YYNGEE. V shed 1 base and J 4 bases; nucleotides not matched to a gene: 1. CDR3 size: 15 residues. CDR3 sequence: CASSVTSGGYNEQFF. CDR3 coding DNA: TGTGCCAGCAGCGTAACTAGCGGGGGTTACAATGAGCAGTTCTTC.

The chain links TRBV11-2 to TRBJ2-7, with D possibly TRBD1 on 5 matching bases. The CDR3 runs 18 residues. Germline values: CDR1 SGHAT, CDR2 FQNNGV. Trimming cost V 4 bases and J 3 bases, with 25 bases left between them. CDR3 sequence: CASSSHHGSLRAIYEQYF. The CDR3 nucleotides are TGTGCCAGCAGCTCACACCACGGCTCTCTCAGGGCAATCTACGAGCAGTACTTC.

This sequence joins TRBV2 and TRBJ2-5; perhaps TRBD2 as D (5 bases). Germline V gene lookup returns CDR1 SNHLY and CDR2 FYNNEI. Trimming pared 6 bases from V and 5 bases from J, leaving 10 bases between. This CDR3 contains 12 residues. This chain's CDR3 is CASRYTGETQYF. The CDR3 DNA reads TGTGCCAGCAGGTACACGGGGGAGACCCAGTACTTC.

The V gene is TRBV5-1, the J gene TRBJ1-3, with TRBD1 as a possible D gene (5 bases). Germline assignment: CDR1 SGHRS and CDR2 YFSETQ. V shed 0 bases and J shed 4 bases, with 14 bases lying between them. This CDR3 is 16 amino acids long. CDR3 bases: TGCGCCAGCAGCTTGGTCGGGGGAAGAACCGGAAACACCATATATTTT. It yields the protein CASSLVGGRTGNTIYF.

This chain links TRBV6-5 with TRBJ2-7; D is uncertain. The germline gives CDR1 MNHEY, CDR2 SVGAGI. V shed 8 bases and J shed 4 bases, with 15 bases lying between them. CDR3 length: 13 residues. The CDR3 DNA follows: TGTGCCAGCGGTCTTACCACAGCTTACGAGCAGTACTTC. As protein: CASGLTTAYEQYF.

The chain uses TRBV5-1 and TRBJ2-2; D not certain. CDR1 and CDR2 from the germline V gene are SGHRS and YFSETQ. The length of the CDR3 is 13 residues. Trimming took off 3 bases at V and 5 bases at J, with 8 bases between the two ends. CDR3 in DNA: TGCGCCAGCAGCTCCGGGCAGACCGGGGAGCTGTTTTTT. It specifies CASSSGQTGELFF. Together with reference TRBV5-1 and TRBJ2-2, the CDR3 gives the full variable domain: KAGVTQTPRYLIKTRGQQVTLSCSPISGHRSVSWYQQTPGQGLQFLFEYFSETQRNKGNFPGRFSGRQFSNSRSEMNVSTLELGDSALYLCASSSGQTGELFFGEGSRLTVL.